The sequence of this T cell receptor (beta chain) was determined in a study of patients and donors after allogeneic stem cell transplantation. Via MiXCR, TCRdb re-called the RT-PCR reads, giving one row per CDR3 protein. The sample includes about a million distinct CDR3 sequences, roughly 18% seen only once; the top ten take around 6%. This TCR was recovered from a human donor who was either an allogeneic HSCT recipient or a stem cell or donor lymphocyte infusion donor (not recorded which). It is not recorded whose cells these are; they may come from a transplant donor. The sequenced sample was blood, either unsorted or a sorted T cell fraction (not recorded which).

The CDR3 reads CASSGQEAGGPYEQYF. The CDR3, as DNA: TGTGCCAGCAGTGGCCAGGAAGCGGGGGGCCCCTACGAGCAGTACTTC. The chain has TRBV12-3 or TRBV12-4 and TRBJ2-7, with 9 bases fitting TRBD2. The V and J ends lost 5 bases and 2 bases, in that order; junction bases with no gene match: 10. The CDR3 consists of 16 residues.